The entry below gives a single TCR beta chain sequence along with its context. Its antigen is currently unknown. The data were produced by immunoSEQ multiplex PCR, yet TCRdb's version contains in-frame clones alone and is incomplete. The sample lists about 140,000 clones, around 92% occurring once. This sample stems from a study of T cell responses to AZD1222 COVID-19 vaccine. Trimming shortened V by 7 bases and J by 4 bases, and 13 bases separated the two germline ends. This CDR3 contains 13 residues. Study-level findings and limits: Vaccination with two AZD1222 doses was followed by a rise in Spike-specific TCR breadth and depth. The study identified only six AZD1222 recipients as seropositive at baseline. Regions left unmutated in variants are reportedly the target of nearly half of spike-specific TCRs. The donor group comprised mostly white British people and more females; the analysis possibly underestimated clonal diversity.

This sequence joins TRBV12-3 or TRBV12-4 and TRBJ1-1; the D gene is possibly TRBD1 (6 bases). The receptor comes from an adult who received the AZD1222 COVID-19 vaccine. Sample: peripheral blood, taken 28 days after the second AZD1222 dose. The CDR3 protein is CASTIQGITEAFF. The CDR3 DNA reads as TGTGCCAGCACGATTCAGGGGATCACTGAAGCTTTCTTT.